This T cell receptor (beta chain) originates from a study of T-cell reconstitution after alpha-beta-depleted transplantation in children. In its sample, this clonotype was seen a few times. Researchers prepared the TCRbeta library using unique molecular identifiers, the study reports. MiXCR was run by TCRdb on the PCR reads, yielding one entry per CDR3 protein. This sample has approximately 800,000 distinct CDR3 sequences; 15% to 20% occur once, and the top ten carry approximately 5%. Germline lookup yields CDR1 MNHEY and CDR2 SVGEGT. The junction had 15 bases not matched to a gene; V was cut back by 10 bases and J by 7 bases. This CDR3 is built from 15 residues.

The V gene is TRBV6-2 or TRBV6-3, the J gene TRBJ2-1; 8 bases agree with TRBD1. The source of this sequence is a male patient younger than 18 who had a stem cell transplant for acute lymphoblastic leukemia, so the T cells may come from the graft donor. The sample in question was PBMCs, mostly from graft donor cells, obtained 360 days after TCRalphabeta/CD19-depleted stem cell transplant. CDR3 DNA sequence: TGTGCCATAGAGAACAGGGGGAATGGCGGGAATGAGCAGTTCTTC. Protein sequence: CAIENRGNGGNEQFF.